A single sample is the source of the 28 T cell receptor beta chains below, sequenced in a study of CD8 T cells in Susac syndrome. RNA, at about 0.45 to 1 ug, was reverse transcribed with random hexamers. TCRdb reprocessed the immunoSEQ multiplex PCR reads with MiXCR, giving one entry per CDR3 protein. Of a few hundred thousand distinct CDR3 sequences in the sample, roughly 94% are singletons; the top ten hold 0.082%. Sample: CD4+ T cells from PBMCs. The origin of the receptors is a human donor with multiple sclerosis.

This rearrangement joins TRBV12-3 or TRBV12-4 to TRBJ1-2, with 10 nucleotides matching TRBD1. The CDR3 spans 14 residues. With V trimmed by 5 bases and J by 4 bases, 4 bases remained unmatched. The CDR3 DNA is TGTGCCAGCAGTAAGACAGGGGGCGGCTATGGCTACACCTTC. Translating gives CASSKTGGGYGYTF.

The rearrangement uses TRBV20-1 and TRBJ1-1; D is ambiguous. The ends were cut back, 3 bases at V and 3 bases at J, with 14 bases in the middle. Germline V lookup: CDR1 DFQATT, CDR2 SNEGSKA (reference sequence). CDR3 size: 14 residues. DNA of the CDR3: TGCAGTGCTAGTTTCGCGGGGTCGGACACTGAAGCTTTCTTT. Protein product: CSASFAGSDTEAFF.

The chain joins TRBV11-2 to TRBJ2-5, with D uncertain. Trimming took 3 bases from V and 5 from J, leaving 4 bases between them. From germline, CDR1 is SGHAT and CDR2 FQNNGV. The CDR3 extends over 11 amino acids. CDR3 amino acids: CASSFEETQYF. The DNA of the CDR3 is TGTGCCAGCAGCTTTGAGGAGACCCAGTACTTC.

In nucleotides, the CDR3 is TGTGCCAGCAGTGACGGTTACAATGAGCAGTTCTTC. Protein sequence: CASSDGYNEQFF. V is TRBV2 and J is TRBJ2-1, with D uncertain. The CDR3 sequence is 12 residues long. Germline V gene data show CDR1 as SNHLY and CDR2 as FYNNEI. V was cut by 3 bases and J by 4 bases, with 4 bases left in between.

As concerns this clonotype: At one end, the junction sequence differs from germline, possibly due to a read error. The chain carries TRBV7-7 and TRBJ2-2, with 8 bases matching TRBD1. Germline lookup yields CDR1 SSHAT and CDR2 FNYEAQ (reference sequence). This CDR3 region has 16 residues. CDR3 DNA sequence: TGTGCTAGCAGCCCGCGGACAGGGTTTAGCACCGGGGAGCTGTTTTTT. Its translation: CASSPRTGFSTGELFF.

The rearrangement links TRBV9 to TRBJ2-3; 8 bases are a match to TRBD1. The junction had 15 bases not matched to a gene; V was cut back by 3 bases and J by 0 bases. Per germline, CDR1 SGDLS and CDR2 YYNGEE. The CDR3 covers 19 residues. CDR3 amino acids: CASSGTGRGAMRSTDTQYF. The DNA of the CDR3 is TGTGCCAGCAGCGGGACAGGGCGAGGGGCAATGAGGAGCACAGATACGCAGTATTTT.

The V gene is TRBV29-1, the J gene TRBJ2-1, with 8 bases fitting TRBD2. The J segment lost 2 bases and the V segment lost 4 bases, leaving 4 bases of the junction unmatched. This CDR3 region has 14 residues. Germline assignment: CDR1 SQVTM and CDR2 ANQGSEA. This CDR3 is CSVGRGGTYNEQFF. The CDR3 DNA reads TGCAGCGTTGGCCGCGGGGGGACCTACAATGAGCAGTTCTTC.

This clonotype showed up just a few times. The J gene is TRBJ1-5, the V gene TRBV9; D is perhaps TRBD1 (5 bases). CDR1 SGDLS and CDR2 YYNGEE come from the germline V gene. This CDR3 has 15 amino acids. V dropped 0 bases and J dropped 0 bases, with 7 bases sitting between them. CDR3 sequence: CASSVAGTSNQPQHF. CDR3 DNA sequence: TGTGCCAGCAGCGTAGCCGGGACTAGCAATCAGCCCCAGCATTTT.

This chain uses TRBV3-1 with TRBJ2-7; D is tentatively TRBD1 or TRBD2 (5 bases each). Germline CDR1 reads LGHDT; CDR2 reads YNNKEL (reference sequence). V was pared by 4 bases and J by 5 bases, with 15 bases between. This CDR3 is 14 amino acids long. CDR3: CASSRGDQLNEQYF. The CDR3 DNA reads TGTGCCAGCAGCCGAGGGGACCAACTCAACGAGCAGTACTTC.

V and J are TRBV6-1 and TRBJ1-1, with D tentatively TRBD1 (6 bases). CDR1 and CDR2 (germline): MNHNS, SASEGT. This CDR3 spans 15 amino acids. Trimming pared 6 bases from V and 3 bases from J, leaving 17 bases between. The CDR3 DNA reads TGTGCCAGCAGCGCCAACATCAGGGGAGACACTGAAGCTTTCTTT. Protein sequence: CASSANIRGDTEAFF.

The chain carries TRBV20-1 and TRBJ2-5; 12 nucleotides agree with TRBD2. CDR3 size: 16 residues. Germline assignment: CDR1 DFQATT and CDR2 SNEGSKA (reference sequence). Losses at the gene ends were 1 base for V and 1 base for J; bases not matched to a gene: 4. The CDR3 nucleotides read TGCAGTGCTAGAGGGACTAGCGGGGTTTCCCAAGAGACCCAGTACTTC. It is translated as CSARGTSGVSQETQYF.

The rearrangement joins TRBV20-1 to TRBJ2-7, with 7 bases identical to TRBD1. Looked up from germline, CDR1 is DFQATT and CDR2 is SNEGSKA (reference sequence). The CDR3 consists of 12 residues. The CDR3 region has the DNA TGCAGCTCCGGGACAGCAGACTACGAGCAGTACTTC. As protein: CSSGTADYEQYF.

J is TRBJ2-5 and V is TRBV29-1, with TRBD2 identical over 11 bases. V lost 6 bases and J lost 4; bases outside the gene matches: 1. CDR3 size: 12 residues. The germline V gene encodes CDR1 SQVTM and CDR2 ANQGSEA. As DNA, the CDR3 is TGCAGCGTCGGACTAGCGGGAGAGACCCAGTACTTC. As protein: CSVGLAGETQYF.

The gene calls are TRBV11-2 and TRBJ2-7; D is unclear. Trimming stripped 5 bases from V and 1 base from J, with 12 bases between. CDR1 SGHAT and CDR2 FQNNGV come from the germline V gene. The CDR3 loop spans 14 amino acids. CDR3 sequence (DNA): TGTGCCAGCAGCCCGTACTCGAGATCCTACGAGCAGTACTTC. Its protein is CASSPYSRSYEQYF. Supplemented by reference TRBV11-2 and TRBJ2-7, the full variable domain reads EAGVAQSPRYKIIEKRQSVAFWCNPISGHATLYWYQQILGQGPKLLIQFQNNGVVDDSQLPKDRFSAERLKGVDSTLKIQPAKLEDSAVYLCASSPYSRSYEQYFGPGTRLTVT.

The chain joins TRBV3-1 to TRBJ2-7; D is unresolved. Germline assignment: CDR1 LGHDT and CDR2 YNNKEL (reference sequence). The CDR3 runs 13 residues. The V end lost 6 bases, the J end lost 7 bases, and 16 bases lay between the germline ends. CDR3 loop: CASSGPNGKEQYF. The CDR3 DNA is TGTGCCAGCAGTGGTCCCAACGGCAAGGAGCAGTACTTC.

This clonotype was counted a single time. The rearrangement joins TRBV2 to TRBJ1-4, with D unresolved. Trimming took 7 bases from V and 0 from J, leaving 12 bases between them. Germline-derived CDR1 and CDR2 are SNHLY and FYNNEI. The CDR3 sequence is 15 residues long. CDR3 sequence: CASIFIEATNEKLFF. The CDR3 bases are TGTGCCAGCATCTTTATAGAGGCAACTAATGAAAAACTGTTTTTT. Filled out from reference TRBV2 and TRBJ1-4, the complete variable domain reads EPEVTQTPSHQVTQMGQEVILRCVPISNHLYFYWYRQILGQKVEFLVSFYNNEISEKSEIFDDQFSVERPDGSNFTLKIRSTKLEDSAMYFCASIFIEATNEKLFFGSGTQLSVL.

This chain uses TRBV27 with TRBJ1-1, with a weak D call TRBD1 (5 bases). Trimming stripped 6 bases from V and 1 base from J, with 18 bases between. CDR3 length: 16 residues. Germline-derived CDR1 and CDR2 are MNHEY and SMNVEV (reference sequence). As DNA, the CDR3 is TGTGCCAGCAGGAGCGAGGGAACAGGATGGAACACTGAAGCTTTCTTT. Its protein is CASRSEGTGWNTEAFF.

V and J are TRBV12-5 and TRBJ2-1; D remains unclear. The CDR3 has 17 residues. Trimming left V 1 base short and J 3 bases short, with 16 bases between. Looked up from germline, CDR1 is LGHNT and CDR2 is FRNRAP. The chain's CDR3 is CASGLDKSSGIYNEQFF. The CDR3 nucleotides read TGTGCTAGTGGTTTGGACAAAAGTAGTGGCATCTACAATGAGCAGTTCTTC.

The rearrangement uses TRBV19 and TRBJ2-7; D is possibly TRBD1 (6 bases). The V gene's germline CDR1 is LNHDA and CDR2 SQIVND (reference sequence). The CDR3 loop spans 15 amino acids. V lost 4 bases, J lost 3 bases, and 16 bases lay in between. The CDR3 DNA is TGTGCCAGTAGTACTGACCCGGGACACCTCTACGAGCAGTACTTC. It translates to CASSTDPGHLYEQYF.

The CDR3 reads CSVGEDGVHGYTF. The CDR3 nucleotides read TGCAGCGTTGGCGAGGACGGGGTCCATGGCTACACCTTC. The rearrangement uses TRBV29-1 and TRBJ1-2; no clear D. The CDR3 is made up of 13 amino acids. Germline CDR1 reads SQVTM; CDR2 reads ANQGSEA. The V and J ends lost 4 bases and 6 bases respectively, with 15 bases between them.

The V and J genes are TRBV3-1 and TRBJ2-5; a weak D match, TRBD2 (6 bases). CDR1 LGHDT and CDR2 YNNKEL come from the germline V gene (reference sequence). V was trimmed by 8 bases and J by 2 bases, leaving 18 bases between them. The CDR3 has 15 residues. This CDR3 is CASEHPGLAQETQYF. The CDR3 DNA reads as TGTGCCAGCGAACACCCGGGACTGGCACAAGAGACCCAGTACTTC.

In this sample, this clonotype turned up once. The rearrangement links TRBV2 to TRBJ2-3; either TRBD1 or TRBD2 may fit D (5 bases each). The germline CDR1 and CDR2 sequences are SNHLY and FYNNEI. V lost 10 bases, J lost 0 bases, and 8 bases lay in between. The CDR3 covers 12 residues. In DNA form, the CDR3 reads TGTGCCAACCGGGACAGCACAGATACGCAGTATTTT. This translates into CANRDSTDTQYF.

The rearrangement joins TRBV3-1 to TRBJ2-7; no clear D. Germline V lookup: CDR1 LGHDT, CDR2 YNNKEL (reference sequence). Trimming left V 3 bases short and J 0 bases short, with 9 bases between. There are 14 residues in the CDR3. CDR3 DNA sequence: TGTGCCAGCAGCCAGTACACGAGCTCCTACGAGCAGTACTTC. It yields the protein CASSQYTSSYEQYF.

In its sample, this clonotype was seen once. The chain combines TRBV5-1 with TRBJ1-6, with a possible D match to TRBD1 (5 bases). This CDR3 spans 15 amino acids. V dropped 5 bases and J dropped 5 bases, with 14 bases sitting between them. Germline V gene sequence: CDR1 SGHRS, CDR2 YFSETQ. Here the CDR3 DNA reads TGCGCCAGCAGTTGGAATCAGGGAAATAATTCACCCCTCCACTTT. Protein: CASSWNQGNNSPLHF.

The V gene is TRBV20-1, the J gene TRBJ2-5; D is undetermined. V was pared by 8 bases and J by 5 bases, with 15 bases between. Looked up from germline, CDR1 is DFQATT and CDR2 is SNEGSKA (reference sequence). The CDR3 runs to 12 residues. CDR3 in amino acids: CSSTAGDETQYF. CDR3 bases: TGCAGTTCCACCGCTGGGGATGAGACCCAGTACTTC.

J is TRBJ1-2 and V is TRBV29-1, with 11 bases that match TRBD1. The CDR3 has 12 residues. CDR1 and CDR2 (germline): SQVTM, ANQGSEA. V lost 7 bases and J lost 6; bases outside the gene matches: 4. CDR3 sequence: CSGRTGGDGYTF. For the CDR3, the DNA is TGCAGCGGGCGGACAGGGGGCGATGGCTACACCTTC.

V gene TRBV20-1 combines with J gene TRBJ2-5, with 8 bases that match TRBD1. V was clipped by 4 bases and J by 4 bases; unmatched bases: 11. In germline, CDR1 is DFQATT, CDR2 SNEGSKA (reference sequence). This CDR3 spans 15 amino acids. In DNA form, the CDR3 reads TGCAGTGCTAACCAGGGGGCGAACCCATTAGAGACCCAGTACTTC. This translates into CSANQGANPLETQYF.

This chain joins TRBV10-3 and TRBJ1-2; unclear D gene. Between the trimmed V and J ends, which lost 2 bases and 5 bases, there was a span of 6 bases. Germline V gene sequence: CDR1 ENHRY, CDR2 SYGVKD. CDR3 length equals 12 residues. The DNA of the CDR3 is TGTGCCATCAGTGAGCCGGGGTATGGCTACACCTTC. Translated: CAISEPGYGYTF.